These T cell receptor beta chains were read from a single sample in a study of shared clonotypes between healthy human individuals. The method was immunoSEQ multiplex PCR; TCRdb's version includes in-frame clones alone and lacks a portion of them. The sample holds about 490,000 clones, 78% seen once. Sequenced material: PBMCs. The receptors come from a woman in her forties in good health. Some clones in this sample may be carry-over from other donors' samples. CDR3s include the opening cysteine and the closing phenylalanine or tryptophan. D genes are given only for firm matches. Clone size, where shown, is once, few, many, or a class for clones that have expanded.

>-|-|TRBJ1-2|14|TRBV18
TGTGCCAGCTCACCCGCCCGCTACGCCTATGGCTACACCTTC
CASSPARYAYGYTF
>once|TRBD2|TRBJ2-3|17|TRBV5-8
TGTGCCAGCAGCACGGCTGGCGGCGGGGGTGGTACAGATACGCAGTATTTT
CASSTAGGGGGTDTQYF
>-|TRBD2|TRBJ2-7|14|TRBV19
TGTGCCAGTAGCAACCTAGCGGGAGTGAGGGAGCAGTACTTC
CASSNLAGVREQYF
>-|-|TRBJ2-7|14|TRBV23-1
TGCGCCAGCAGTCCGGAAGGTGATTCCTACGAGCAGTACTTC
CASSPEGDSYEQYF
>-|-|TRBJ2-3|17|TRBV6-4
TGTGCCAGCAGTCCGACAGGGTTGAGACTAGCGCCAGATACGCAGTATTTT
CASSPTGLRLAPDTQYF
>-|TRBD1|TRBJ1-6|15|TRBV28
TGTGCCAGCACTCCCCGGGACAGGGAAAATTCACCCCTCCACTTT
CASTPRDRENSPLHF
>-|TRBD2|TRBJ2-1|16|TRBV6-1
TGTGCCAGCAGTGAAGCGCGTCTAGCGGGAGCAAATGAGCAGTTCTTC
CASSEARLAGANEQFF
>-|TRBD1|TRBJ2-7|14|TRBV5-1
TGCGCCAGCAGCTTCCACACAGGGGGCTACGAGCAGTACTTC
CASSFHTGGYEQYF
>few|TRBD1|TRBJ2-7|13|TRBV2
TGTGCCAGCAGTGCCGGGACAGCCTACGAGCAGTACTTC
CASSAGTAYEQYF
>-|TRBD2|TRBJ2-7|14|TRBV2
TGTGCCAGCTCCTACCGGGACTATAAAAGCGAGCAGTACTTC
CASSYRDYKSEQYF
>-|-|TRBJ2-1|12|TRBV7-9
TGTGCCAGCAGCTCAGGGGTAGGTGAGCAGTTCTTC
CASSSGVGEQFF
>-|-|TRBJ1-4|15|TRBV28
TGTGCCAGCACACAAACAGGATATGGGAATGAAAAACTGTTTTTT
CASTQTGYGNEKLFF
>-|TRBD1|TRBJ2-3|15|TRBV5-8
TGTGCCAGCAGCTTGCGACAGGGGAGCACAGATACGCAGTATTTT
CASSLRQGSTDTQYF
>once|-|TRBJ2-7|14|TRBV10-3
TGTGCCATCAGTGGGGCGGTAGACTCCTACGAGCAGTACTTC
CAISGAVDSYEQYF
>-|-|TRBJ1-3|16|TRBV29-1
TGCAGCGTTCAGCCGGGACCCGCAAGCTCTGGAAACACCATATATTTT
CSVQPGPASSGNTIYF
>-|-|TRBJ1-1|13|TRBV27
TGTGCCTCCCATCGGCTTGCGGACACTGAAGCTTTCTTT
CASHRLADTEAFF
>-|-|TRBJ2-5|14|TRBV5-4
TGTGCCAGCAGCACCACTAGACACCAGGAGACCCAGTACTTC
CASSTTRHQETQYF
>-|-|TRBJ1-4|16|TRBV4-3
TGCGCCAGCAGCCAAGATTCCGGGGGGCTGGGTGAAAAACTGTTTTTT
CASSQDSGGLGEKLFF
>-|TRBD1|TRBJ1-5|15|TRBV2
TGTGCCAGCAGGGTCGGGACAGGGTCAAATCAGCCCCAGCATTTT
CASRVGTGSNQPQHF
>few|TRBD1|TRBJ1-2|15|TRBV7-8
TGTGCCAGCAGCTTAGGGCAGGGGGCGGGCTATGGCTACACCTTC
CASSLGQGAGYGYTF
>-|-|TRBJ1-6|15|TRBV4-3
TGCGCCAGCAGCCCGAGGCCCGGATATAATTCACCCCTCCACTTT
CASSPRPGYNSPLHF
>-|-|TRBJ2-3|13|TRBV2
TGTGCCAGCAGTGTCGGGGGAGCAGATACGCAGTATTTT
CASSVGGADTQYF
>-|-|TRBJ2-1|14|TRBV10-3
TGTGCCATCAGTGAAGGTGAGGGGACCAATGAGCAGTTCTTC
CAISEGEGTNEQFF
>-|-|TRBJ1-1|13|TRBV30
TGTGCCTGGAAAGGGTTGCCGCACACTGAAGCTTTCTTT
CAWKGLPHTEAFF
>-|-|TRBJ1-1|15|TRBV4-2
TGTGCCAGCAGCCAATCGATCGCAGCGAACACTGAAGCTTTCTTT
CASSQSIAANTEAFF
>-|-|TRBJ2-7|13|TRBV7-9
TGTGCCAGCAGCGAGGGACTGTCCTACGAGCAGTACTTC
CASSEGLSYEQYF
>-|-|TRBJ2-5|11|TRBV11-2
TGTGCCAGCAGAACCCTGGAGACCCAGTACTTC
CASRTLETQYF
>-|-|TRBJ2-4|13|TRBV29-1
TGCAGCGTTGAACGGGGGGCCAAAAACATTCAGTACTTC
CSVERGAKNIQYF
>-|TRBD1|TRBJ1-4|15|TRBV16
TGTGCCAGCAGCCAGTCCGGGACAGGGCGTGAAAAACTGTTTTTT
CASSQSGTGREKLFF
>-|-|TRBJ1-3|14|TRBV2
TGTGCCAGCAGTGTGGTACGAGCTGGAAACACCATATATTTT
CASSVVRAGNTIYF
>-|-|TRBJ2-1|15|TRBV27
TGTGCCAGCAGTTTGGGGACAAGCTCCTACAATGAGCAGTTCTTC
CASSLGTSSYNEQFF
>-|TRBD2|TRBJ2-7|17|TRBV2
TGTGCCAGCAGTTGGGGGCTCCTAGCGGGGAGCTCCTACGAGCAGTACTTC
CASSWGLLAGSSYEQYF
>-|TRBD2|TRBJ2-1|16|TRBV4-1
TGCGCCAGCAGCCAAGGGTTGGCGGGAGAAGACAATGAGCAGTTCTTC
CASSQGLAGEDNEQFF
>-|-|TRBJ1-1|14|TRBV27
TGTGCCAGCAGAGGCAGGCGGTCGGACACTGAAGCTTTCTTT
CASRGRRSDTEAFF
>-|TRBD1|TRBJ1-5|14|TRBV30
TGTGCCTGGGGACAGGGCTTGAGCAATCAGCCCCAGCATTTT
CAWGQGLSNQPQHF
>-|-|TRBJ1-1|13|TRBV27
TGTGCCAGCAGGCTTGGGGGAGGCACTGAAGCTTTCTTT
CASRLGGGTEAFF
>once|TRBD2|TRBJ2-1|16|TRBV5-1
TGCGCCAGCAGCCCCTCGACTAGCGGGTCCTACAATGAGCAGTTCTTC
CASSPSTSGSYNEQFF
>many|TRBD1|TRBJ2-5|13|TRBV30
TGTGCCTGGAGTGGGGACAGCCAAGAGACCCAGTACTTC
CAWSGDSQETQYF
>-|TRBD1|TRBJ2-2|16|TRBV5-4
TGTGCCAGCAGCTCCCACCGGGACAGGTTGACCGGGGAGCTGTTTTTT
CASSSHRDRLTGELFF
>-|-|TRBJ2-1|17|TRBV11-2
TGTGCCAGCAGCTTAGATAGGTCTAGCGAATACTACAATGAGCAGTTCTTC
CASSLDRSSEYYNEQFF
>-|TRBD2|TRBJ2-1|16|TRBV10-3
TGTGCCATCAGCACTAGCGGGAGGGCTACCTACAATGAGCAGTTCTTC
CAISTSGRATYNEQFF
>few|-|TRBJ2-7|12|TRBV7-2
TGTGCCAGCAGCTTAGGAACTAGTTTTCAGTACTTC
CASSLGTSFQYF
>-|TRBD2|TRBJ2-7|14|TRBV27
TGTGCCAGCAGGAGACTAGCGGAACCCTACGAGCAGTACTTC
CASRRLAEPYEQYF
>-|TRBD2|TRBJ2-7|14|TRBV2
TGTGCCAGCTTGTGGGGGACTAACTCCTACGAGCAGTACTTC
CASLWGTNSYEQYF
>-|-|TRBJ1-4|12|TRBV6-1
TGTGCCAGCAGTGAAAGGCACGATTTGGTGTTTTTT
CASSERHDLVFF
>-|TRBD1|TRBJ2-1|14|TRBV29-1
TGCGGCGGTACGGGGGACAGGGACTACAATGAGCAGTTCTTC
CGGTGDRDYNEQFF
>-|-|TRBJ2-1|13|TRBV9
TGTGCCAGCAGCGTATTAACCTACAATGAGCAGTTCTTC
CASSVLTYNEQFF
>-|-|TRBJ2-7|12|TRBV11-2
TGTGCCAGCAGCTTAGATCCTTACGAGCAGTACTTC
CASSLDPYEQYF